Below are 26 T cell receptor beta chains sequenced from a single sample in a study of blood T cell repertoires in COVID-19. The assay was immunoSEQ multiplex PCR, and TCRdb's table has in-frame clones only and misses some. The sample gives about 120,000 clones, 86% of which show up once; about 4.5% is in the top ten. The sequenced sample consisted of peripheral blood. These receptors were taken from a middle-aged man with acute or convalescent COVID-19.

The gene calls are TRBV29-1 and TRBJ1-5; no clear D. Germline V gives CDR1 SQVTM, CDR2 ANQGSEA. The CDR3 covers 12 residues. The V end was cut by 0 bases, the J end by 11 bases, with 11 bases between. DNA of the CDR3: TGCAGCGTTGAAGATCCGGGGAGGGCCCAGCATTTT. Protein: CSVEDPGRAQHF.

The chain is built from TRBV5-1 and TRBJ1-2; the match to TRBD1 covers 7 bases. The CDR3 is 14 amino acids. The germline CDR1 and CDR2 sequences are SGHRS and YFSETQ. V gave up 4 bases and J gave up 2 bases; unmatched junction bases: 5. The CDR3 protein is CASSPGTVNYGYTF. CDR3 DNA sequence: TGCGCCAGCAGCCCAGGGACAGTCAACTATGGCTACACCTTC.

In nucleotides, the CDR3 is TGTGCCAGCAGCTTAGACGATCCTAGTGGCACAGATACGCAGTATTTT. Translated, it gives CASSLDDPSGTDTQYF. The J gene is TRBJ2-3, the V gene TRBV5-6; no clear D. The germline gives CDR1 SGHDT, CDR2 YYEEEE. Trimming cost V 2 bases and J 1 base, with 14 bases left between them. This CDR3 region has 16 residues.

The chain links TRBV19 to TRBJ1-2, with 9 bases identical to TRBD1. Per germline, CDR1 LNHDA and CDR2 SQIVND (reference sequence). V was clipped by 1 base and J by 2 bases; unmatched bases: 11. The CDR3 extends over 18 amino acids. CDR3 region: CASSIVGDRAQLNYGYTF. The DNA for the CDR3 is TGTGCCAGTAGTATAGTAGGGGACAGGGCCCAACTGAACTATGGCTACACCTTC.

There are a few counts of this clone. This sequence joins TRBV5-1 and TRBJ1-6; 12 bases match TRBD1. CDR3 length: 15 amino acids. Germline CDR1 reads SGHRS; CDR2 reads YFSETQ. Trimming removed 3 bases from V and 9 bases from J; junction bases left unmatched: 4. CDR3 loop: CASSSGQGAISPLHF. In nucleotides, the CDR3 is TGCGCCAGCAGCTCGGGACAGGGGGCCATTTCACCCCTCCACTTT. Looking up the rest from reference TRBV5-1 and TRBJ1-6 gives the full variable domain: KAGVTQTPRYLIKTRGQQVTLSCSPISGHRSVSWYQQTPGQGLQFLFEYFSETQRNKGNFPGRFSGRQFSNSRSEMNVSTLELGDSALYLCASSSGQGAISPLHFGNGTRLTVT.

The J gene is TRBJ1-2, the V gene TRBV27; 10 bases agree with TRBD1. V trimming: 0 bases; J trimming: 6 bases; junction bases outside the gene matches: 1. CDR3 size: 14 residues. Germline V gene sequence: CDR1 MNHEY, CDR2 SMNVEV (reference sequence). The CDR3 spells CASSLSGQGNGYTF. The CDR3 DNA is TGTGCCAGCAGTTTATCGGGACAGGGGAATGGCTACACCTTC.

This clone was picked up a small number of times. This chain connects TRBV10-1 to TRBJ1-4; D is perhaps TRBD1 (5 bases). V gave up 2 bases and J gave up 4 bases, with 8 bases separating them. Per germline, CDR1 WNHNN and CDR2 SYGVQD (reference sequence). This CDR3 comprises 14 residues. This chain's CDR3 is CASSERQGNEKLFF. The DNA for the CDR3 is TGCGCCAGCAGTGAGAGGCAGGGTAATGAAAAACTGTTTTTT.

This clone was recorded a few times. Other DNA sequences in the sample encode the same CDR3. The rearrangement links TRBV7-2 to TRBJ1-2, with D possibly matching TRBD1 (5 bases). Trimming removed 5 bases from V and 8 bases from J, with 15 bases in between. In germline, CDR1 is SGHTA, CDR2 FQGNSA. CDR3 length: 13 residues. As DNA, the CDR3 is TGTGCCAGCAGCCGGGGGGGGATGGGGGGCTACACCTTC. Amino acids: CASSRGGMGGYTF.

This chain connects TRBV19 to TRBJ2-7, with 9 bases lining up with TRBD1. This CDR3 spans 14 amino acids. The germline V gene encodes CDR1 LNHDA and CDR2 SQIVND (reference sequence). J lost 4 bases, V lost 2 bases, and 3 bases had no gene match. The CDR3 DNA sequence: TGTGCCAGTAGTATAAGGACAGGGGTATACGAGCAGTACTTC. As protein: CASSIRTGVYEQYF.

The chain links TRBV25-1 to TRBJ1-1, with TRBD1 matching over 7 bases. This CDR3 region has 14 residues. CDR1 is MGHDK, CDR2 SYGVNS, per germline. V was clipped by 2 bases and J by 5 bases; unmatched bases: 5. This chain's CDR3 is CASSETTGWTEAFF. CDR3 DNA sequence: TGTGCCAGCAGTGAAACGACAGGGTGGACTGAAGCTTTCTTT.

The chain couples TRBV9 to TRBJ1-6; 12 bases agree with TRBD1. The V gene's germline CDR1 is SGDLS and CDR2 YYNGEE. The junction had 6 bases not matched to a gene; V was cut back by 3 bases and J by 14 bases. This CDR3 has 14 amino acids. CDR3 in amino acids: CASSAGQGARTLHF. In DNA, the CDR3 is TGTGCCAGCAGCGCGGGACAGGGGGCGCGGACCCTCCACTTT.

This chain links TRBV5-1 with TRBJ2-2; 8 bases match TRBD1. In germline, CDR1 is SGHRS, CDR2 YFSETQ. The CDR3 consists of 16 residues. J lost 4 bases, V lost 3 bases, and 8 bases had no gene match. As DNA, the CDR3 is TGCGCCAGCAGCTCGCAGGGGGCGTGGAGCACCGGGGAGCTGTTTTTT. It encodes CASSSQGAWSTGELFF.

This chain links TRBV3-1 (or the pseudogene TRBV3-2) with TRBJ1-1; D gene unclear. CDR3 length: 14 amino acids. Germline assignment: CDR1 LGHDT and CDR2 YNNKEL (reference sequence). The ends were cut back, 4 bases at V and 0 bases at J, with 9 bases in the middle. This CDR3 is CASSLSFLNTEAFF. The CDR3 DNA is TGTGCCAGCAGCCTATCTTTTTTGAACACTGAAGCTTTCTTT.

The chain carries TRBV7-8 and TRBJ1-5; tentatively, D is TRBD1 (6 bases). Looked up from germline, CDR1 is SGHVS and CDR2 is FQNEAQ. Trimming left V 5 bases short and J 0 bases short, with 11 bases between. This CDR3 is built from 15 residues. Here the CDR3 DNA reads TGTGCCAGCAGCGCGGACAGTTATAGCAATCAGCCCCAGCATTTT. This gives the protein CASSADSYSNQPQHF.

J is TRBJ1-3 and V is TRBV19; 12 bases fit TRBD1. The CDR3 is made up of 16 amino acids. Germline V gives CDR1 LNHDA, CDR2 SQIVND (reference sequence). Trimming removed 5 bases from V and 4 bases from J; junction bases left unmatched: 6. CDR3 loop: CASSAGQGAIGNTIYF. In DNA form, the CDR3 reads TGTGCCAGTAGTGCGGGACAGGGGGCGATCGGAAACACCATATATTTT.

The V call is TRBV3-1 (or the pseudogene TRBV3-2), the J call TRBJ1-1; D is perhaps TRBD1 (5 bases). The germline gives CDR1 LGHDT, CDR2 YNNKEL (reference sequence). The CDR3 is 12 amino acids. V gave up 6 bases and J gave up 1 base, with 6 bases separating them. CDR3 in amino acids: CASRQANTEAFF. The CDR3, as DNA: TGTGCCAGCAGACAGGCGAACACTGAAGCTTTCTTT.

The chain couples TRBV18 to TRBJ2-5; D is undetermined. Per the germline V gene, CDR1 is KGHSH and CDR2 is LQKENI. The CDR3 consists of 13 residues. Trimming left V 3 bases short and J 4 bases short, with 9 bases between. The CDR3 coding sequence is TGTGCCAGCTCACCCCGACTCCCAGAGACCCAGTACTTC. It is translated as CASSPRLPETQYF.

The rearrangement joins TRBV18 to TRBJ1-2, with TRBD1 identical over 7 bases. With 2 bases clipped from V and 10 bases from J, the junction kept 10 bases outside the gene matches. The CDR3 runs 14 residues. Germline CDR1 reads KGHSH; CDR2 reads LQKENI. In DNA, the CDR3 is TGTGCCAGCTCACCAGGGACAGTGGCTGTGGACTACACCTTC. Its translation: CASSPGTVAVDYTF. Complete variable domain (other parts from reference TRBV18 and TRBJ1-2): NAGVMQNPRHLVRRRGQEARLRCSPMKGHSHVYWYRQLPEEGLKFMVYLQKENIIDESGMPKERFSAEFPKEGPSILRIQQVVRGDSAAYFCASSPGTVAVDYTFGSGTRLTVV.

The chain couples TRBV6-6 to TRBJ1-3; no reliable D call. CDR1 and CDR2 from the germline V gene are MNHNY and SVGAGI (reference sequence). The CDR3 has 13 amino acids. V shed 2 bases and J shed 3 bases, with 5 bases lying between them. The CDR3 sequence: CASSYAGGNTIYF. The CDR3 coding sequence is TGTGCCAGCAGTTACGCAGGTGGAAACACCATATATTTT.

V is TRBV27 and J is TRBJ2-2; D perhaps matches TRBD2 (6 bases). The CDR3 is 13 amino acids. CDR1 and CDR2 (germline): MNHEY, SMNVEV (reference sequence). V was shortened by 7 bases and J by 6 bases, with 12 bases between the two germline ends. The CDR3 DNA reads TGTGCCAGCAAATGGGGGGACCCCGGGGAGCTGTTTTTT. This encodes CASKWGDPGELFF.

The CDR3 DNA is TGTGCTAGTGGCGGACAGGGGGCTGCCGGGGAGCTGTTTTTT. It is translated as CASGGQGAAGELFF. This chain joins TRBV12-5 and TRBJ2-2; 11 bases are shared with TRBD1. The CDR3 extends over 14 amino acids. The V gene's germline CDR1 is LGHNT and CDR2 FRNRAP. V gave up 6 bases and J gave up 6 bases; unmatched junction bases: 3.

V and J are TRBV3-1 (or the pseudogene TRBV3-2) and TRBJ2-2, with D perhaps TRBD1 (6 bases). This CDR3 comprises 16 residues. Trimming stripped 0 bases from V and 4 bases from J, with 12 bases between. Germline V gene data show CDR1 as LGHDT and CDR2 as YNNKEL (reference sequence). In nucleotides, the CDR3 is TGTGCCAGCAGCCAAGATTCCAGGGGCGGCACCGGGGAGCTGTTTTTT. It encodes CASSQDSRGGTGELFF.

The chain employs TRBV9 and TRBJ1-1, with D uncertain. Looked up from germline, CDR1 is SGDLS and CDR2 is YYNGEE. The CDR3 is 14 amino acids. V gave up 1 base and J gave up 3 bases, with 10 bases separating them. The CDR3 region is CASSVRLRDTEAFF. The DNA of the CDR3 is TGTGCCAGCAGCGTAAGGTTACGGGACACTGAAGCTTTCTTT.

This chain connects TRBV27 to TRBJ1-6; possibly TRBD1 for D (6 bases). CDR3 length: 15 residues. Germline lookup yields CDR1 MNHEY and CDR2 SMNVEV (reference sequence). Trimming pared 3 bases from V and 13 bases from J, leaving 19 bases between. CDR3 nucleotides: TGTGCCAGCAGTTTCTCCGAAAAGGGGGAGTCTCCCCTCCACTTT. The encoded protein is CASSFSEKGESPLHF.

This clone has a handful of counts. This chain connects TRBV30 to TRBJ1-1; D call uncertain. Per germline, CDR1 GTSNPN and CDR2 SVGIG (reference sequence). The CDR3 contains 13 residues. V was shortened by 0 bases and J by 1 base, with 6 bases between the two germline ends. The CDR3 region has the DNA TGTGCCTGGAGTGTACGGGGGAACACTGAAGCTTTCTTT. Its translation: CAWSVRGNTEAFF. The variable domain in full, completed from reference TRBV30 and TRBJ1-1, reads SQTIHQWPATLVQPVGSPLSLECTVEGTSNPNLYWYRQAAGRGLQLLFYSVGIGQISSEVPQNLSASRPQDRQFILSSKKLLLSDSGFYLCAWSVRGNTEAFFGQGTRLTVV.

This chain uses TRBV18 with TRBJ1-2; D is perhaps TRBD1 (5 bases). The CDR3 is 12 amino acids. With 3 bases removed from V and 4 bases from J, the gap between germline ends came to 6 bases. Germline V CDR1 and CDR2: KGHSH, LQKENI. CDR3 residues: CASSPDSYGYTF. CDR3 nucleotides: TGTGCCAGCTCACCCGACAGCTATGGCTACACCTTC.